This entry concerns a single T cell receptor (beta chain). The antigen is undetermined. The CDR3 has 18 residues. Trimming removed 2 bases from V and 3 bases from J; junction bases left unmatched: 10. Germline lookup yields CDR1 KGHSH and CDR2 LQKENI. 60 Vbeta and 13 Jbeta primers were used in PCR. The data were produced by immunoSEQ multiplex PCR, yet TCRdb's version contains in-frame clones alone and is incomplete. The sample yields about 140,000 clones, roughly four fifths seen once. The data derive from a study of cytomegalovirus exposure and HLA in healthy donors. Turning to the study itself: The study placed approximately 80% of its approximately 400 genotyped donors in the Caucasian-associated ancestry cluster. General observations from the study: Earlier analysis yielded a pattern in which most TCR beta V segments were productive about 90% or about 30% of the time. Sequences of the TCR beta chain were said to predict the HLA-A and HLA-B alleles of most subjects accurately. Reports credit the classifier with highly specific, highly sensitive diagnosis of cytomegalovirus status.

The sequence was obtained from a man younger than 40 in good health and CMV-seropositive. Material for sequencing was PBMCs. The rearrangement joins TRBV18 to TRBJ2-2; 9 bases are a match to TRBD2. CDR3 region: CASSPYAGGPVDTGELFF. DNA for the CDR3: TGTGCCAGCTCACCATACGCGGGGGGGCCAGTGGACACCGGGGAGCTGTTTTTT.